This TCR beta chain originates from a study of cytomegalovirus exposure and HLA in healthy donors. Study-wide results and caveats: The study designated 164 TCR beta chains cytomegalovirus-associated.

Germline CDR1 reads SNHLY; CDR2 reads FYNNEI. The CDR3 is 12 residues long. V dropped 6 bases and J dropped 9 bases, with 12 bases sitting between them. As concerns this clone: Its antigen is as yet unknown.

TCRdb's table, derived via immunoSEQ multiplex PCR, lists solely in-frame clones and lacks some. The data contain over 200,000 clones, 85% to 90% of them singletons. This rearrangement joins TRBV2 to TRBJ2-1; possible D gene TRBD1, 5 bases. Input material: PBMCs. The clonotype was recovered from a woman in her late teens or twenties in good health and CMV-seronegative. This chain's CDR3 is CASSLARGEQFF. DNA of the CDR3: TGTGCCAGCAGCTTAGCTAGGGGTGAGCAGTTCTTC.